Here is one T cell receptor beta chain with its context. Antigen: not known. The data stem from a study of vaccination and CD4 T cells after COVID-19. Sequence data for DNA of cultured CD4+ T cells were generated by the Oncomine TCR Beta short-read assay. Each CDR3 protein gets one entry after TCRdb re-called the PCR reads with MiXCR. The sample shows about 4,000 distinct CDR3 sequences, less than 25% of them seen only once. Treatment here: roughly 11-day PBMC culture with coronavirus spike peptide pools or control peptides (ViraFEST assay). This CDR3 comprises 20 residues. Germline CDR1 reads MGHRA; CDR2 reads YSYEKL. Trimming stripped 0 bases from V and 1 base from J, with 24 bases between.

V and J are TRBV4-1 and TRBJ1-1, with D perhaps TRBD1 (6 bases). The sequence was collected from a human donor who had recovered from COVID-19. The sequenced sample was CD4+ T cells from blood, cultured in vitro. The CDR3 DNA is TGCGCCAGCAGCCAAGACCGACGGCAGGGGCGTGTCAAAAGGAACACTGAAGCTTTCTTT. This gives the protein CASSQDRRQGRVKRNTEAFF.